Below are 5 T cell receptor beta chains sequenced from a single sample in a study of blood T cell repertoires in COVID-19. The table came from immunoSEQ multiplex PCR; TCRdb's copy has only in-frame clones and leaves some out. The repertoire holds 20,000 to 25,000 clones, with 73% as singletons. The sequencing input was peripheral blood. Receptors were obtained from a human donor in a cohort sampled during active or convalescent COVID-19.

This clone is medium-sized by share. V and J are TRBV7-9 and TRBJ2-7, with TRBD1 matching 7 bases. CDR3 length equals 14 residues. V trimming: 3 bases; J trimming: 3 bases; junction bases outside the gene matches: 5. Germline CDR1 reads SEHNR; CDR2 reads FQNEAQ (reference sequence). CDR3 sequence: CASSFGTDFYEQYF. DNA of the CDR3: TGTGCCAGCAGCTTTGGGACAGATTTCTACGAGCAGTACTTC.

The V and J genes are TRBV13 and TRBJ2-7; 11 positions agree with TRBD2. Germline V gene data show CDR1 as PRHDT and CDR2 as FYEKMQ (reference sequence). This CDR3 region has 19 residues. Unmatched junction bases numbered 12, after V lost 2 bases and J lost 0 bases. CDR3 sequence: CASSLRGLADTPSSYEQYF. The CDR3 DNA reads as TGTGCCAGCAGCTTACGGGGACTAGCGGATACTCCGAGCTCCTACGAGCAGTACTTC.

This clone was detected only once. The rearrangement links TRBV5-1 to TRBJ2-1; 7 bases fit TRBD2. Germline loops: CDR1 SGHRS, CDR2 YFSETQ. V gave up 0 bases and J gave up 1 base; unmatched junction bases: 4. The CDR3 totals 16 residues. The CDR3 sequence is CASSLGSGLSYNEQFF. The CDR3 coding sequence is TGCGCCAGCAGCTTGGGTAGCGGGTTATCCTACAATGAGCAGTTCTTC.

CDR3 in amino acids: CASSRGGGVVEQYF. CDR3 DNA: TGTGCCAGCAGCCGGGGGGGAGGGGTGGTCGAGCAGTACTTC. This sequence joins TRBV7-2 and TRBJ2-7; 8 bases are a match to TRBD2. The CDR3 is 14 residues long. Germline V gene lookup returns CDR1 SGHTA and CDR2 FQGNSA. V shed 5 bases and J 6 bases; nucleotides not matched to a gene: 9.

This chain joins TRBV6-6 and TRBJ2-2, with TRBD1 matching 8 bases. V gave up 1 base and J gave up 5 bases; unmatched junction bases: 6. CDR3 length: 16 residues. Germline-derived CDR1 and CDR2 are MNHNY and SVGAGI (reference sequence). CDR3 region: CASSYFQGARTGELFF. The DNA for the CDR3 is TGTGCCAGCAGTTACTTTCAGGGGGCTAGAACCGGGGAGCTGTTTTTT.